The entry below describes one T cell receptor (beta chain). The CDR3 sequence is 15 residues long. Trimming removed 6 bases at V and 1 base at J, with 16 bases between. Per the germline V gene, CDR1 is MNHEY and CDR2 is SVGAGI. This entry comes from a study of cytomegalovirus exposure and HLA in healthy donors. The data were produced by immunoSEQ multiplex PCR, yet TCRdb's version contains in-frame clones alone and is incomplete. Among fewer than 120,000 clones listed, 88% were seen once. The source of this sequence is a woman aged 25 to 39 in good health and CMV-seropositive. The material sequenced was PBMCs. The chain couples TRBV6-5 to TRBJ2-7; a possible D gene is TRBD2 (6 bases). CDR3 bases: TGTGCCAGCAGGCCCGGGACTTTTTTTTCCTACGAGCAGTACTTC. This sequence encodes CASRPGTFFSYEQYF.